This passage covers 22 T cell receptor beta chains from one sample sequenced in a study of blood T cell repertoires in COVID-19 (TCRdb year 2020). The library was prepared using the immunoSEQ multiplex PCR assay. The immuneACCESS repertoire file appears here via TCRdb, limited to in-frame rearrangements. These files lack a portion of the clones; in checked studies, under half of the deficit traces to unresolved V genes, and the cause of the others is not known. The sample yields under 300,000 clones; 86% were counted once. 3.6% of the sample is held by the ten biggest clonotypes. The sequenced sample consisted of peripheral blood. All receptors come from a man aged 18 to 29 with active or convalescent COVID-19.

The CDR3 loop is CASRGGLAKNIQYF. The CDR3 coding sequence is TGTGCCAGCAGGGGGGGTTTAGCCAAAAACATTCAGTACTTC. J is TRBJ2-4 and V is TRBV28; D may be TRBD2 (6 bases). Germline V gene data show CDR1 as MDHEN and CDR2 as SYDVKM. The CDR3 has 14 amino acids. Trimming removed 6 bases at V and 0 bases at J, with 9 bases between.

The rearrangement joins TRBV28 to TRBJ2-1; 11 nucleotides align to TRBD2. Germline CDR1 MDHEN, CDR2 SYDVKM. Trimming removed 5 bases from V and 8 bases from J; junction bases left unmatched: 8. The CDR3 has 15 amino acids. CDR3 DNA: TGTGCCAGCAGTAATAGCGGGGGGGCTTTGGATGAGCAGTTCTTC. This sequence encodes CASSNSGGALDEQFF.

This sequence joins TRBV4-3 and TRBJ1-2, with a weak D call TRBD1 (6 bases). V lost 4 bases, J lost 5 bases, and 14 bases lay in between. From germline, CDR1 is LGHNA and CDR2 YSLEER. The CDR3 spans 14 residues. CDR3 in DNA: TGCGCCAGCAGCCTAAACAGGGACCGTTATGGCTACACCTTC. This encodes CASSLNRDRYGYTF.

The CDR3 sequence: CASSSSGVAQETQYF. For the CDR3, the DNA is TGCGCCAGCAGCTCATCGGGAGTTGCTCAAGAGACCCAGTACTTC. The chain joins TRBV5-1 to TRBJ2-5; possible D gene TRBD2, 6 bases. There are 15 residues in the CDR3. Germline V CDR1 and CDR2: SGHRS, YFSETQ. V was pared by 3 bases and J by 2 bases, with 14 bases between.

J is TRBJ1-1 and V is TRBV10-3; tentatively, D is TRBD1 (6 bases). Trimming cost V 5 bases and J 7 bases, with 11 bases left between them. The CDR3 spans 12 residues. Per the germline V gene, CDR1 is ENHRY and CDR2 is SYGVKD. DNA for the CDR3: TGTGCCATCAGTTCGACAGGAATTGAAGCTTTCTTT. Translation gives CAISSTGIEAFF.

This chain links TRBV12-3 or TRBV12-4 with TRBJ1-1; the D is unclear. The CDR3 is 12 residues long. V lost 3 bases and J 9 bases, leaving 11 bases between the germline ends. The chain's CDR3 is CASSFSTDQAFF. The CDR3 DNA is TGTGCCAGCAGTTTTAGCACGGATCAAGCTTTCTTT.

This clone was detected once. This chain uses TRBV6-5 with TRBJ1-5; D possibly corresponds to TRBD1 (5 bases). This CDR3 is built from 15 residues. Germline V gives CDR1 MNHEY, CDR2 SVGAGI. V lost 4 bases and J lost 6, with 16 bases in between. For the CDR3, the DNA is TGTGCCAGCAGTTTCACCAGGGTGTCTCGTCAGCCCCAGCATTTT. Its translation is CASSFTRVSRQPQHF.

The J gene is TRBJ2-1, the V gene TRBV24-1, with 12 nucleotides matching TRBD2. The CDR3 sequence is 15 residues long. Trimming at V came to 9 bases and at J to 9 bases, leaving 11 bases not matched to a gene. Germline lookup yields CDR1 KGHDR and CDR2 SFDVKD. The CDR3 protein is CATELAGGKGGEQFF. Written as DNA, the CDR3 is TGTGCCACCGAACTAGCGGGAGGTAAAGGGGGTGAGCAGTTCTTC.

V usage is TRBV5-4 and J usage is TRBJ2-3, with 9 bases fitting TRBD2. The CDR3 is made up of 15 amino acids. Germline loops: CDR1 SGHNT, CDR2 YYREEE (reference sequence). V gave up 0 bases and J gave up 6 bases; unmatched junction bases: 5. CDR3 protein: CASSLAVREGDTQYF. As DNA, the CDR3 is TGTGCCAGCAGCTTGGCAGTGCGGGAGGGCGATACGCAGTATTTT.

The gene calls are TRBV10-3 and TRBJ2-1; no clear D gene. This CDR3 has 16 amino acids. Germline V lookup: CDR1 ENHRY, CDR2 SYGVKD. The V end was cut by 4 bases, the J end by 6 bases, with 19 bases between. CDR3 DNA sequence: TGTGCCATCAGTGCCAGACTGTCACTCAACCTCAATGAGCAGTTCTTC. Translated, it gives CAISARLSLNLNEQFF.

This chain joins TRBV15 and TRBJ2-7, with 11 bases identical to TRBD1. The trim removed 3 bases at V and 5 bases at J, leaving 3 bases unmatched. The CDR3 consists of 14 residues. Germline assignment: CDR1 LNHNV and CDR2 YYDKDF (reference sequence). CDR3 protein: CATSSGQGADEQYF. The CDR3, as DNA: TGTGCCACCAGCAGCGGACAGGGGGCGGACGAGCAGTACTTC.

The V and J genes are TRBV19 and TRBJ1-2; TRBD1 aligns across 9 bases. The germline CDR1 and CDR2 sequences are LNHDA and SQIVND (reference sequence). Trimming cost V 6 bases and J 7 bases; bases outside gene matches: 6. The CDR3 totals 13 residues. CDR3 region: CASSSQGAAGYTF. The DNA for the CDR3 is TGTGCCAGTAGCTCACAGGGGGCAGCTGGCTACACCTTC.

The V gene is TRBV6-5, the J gene TRBJ2-2, with 8 bases identical to TRBD1. CDR1 and CDR2 (germline): MNHEY, SVGAGI. The junction had 9 bases not matched to a gene; V was cut back by 5 bases and J by 7 bases. This CDR3 spans 15 amino acids. CDR3 DNA: TGTGCCAGCAGTCGGACAGGGTTCATTAGCGGGGAGCTGTTTTTT. Its protein product is CASSRTGFISGELFF.

The V and J genes are TRBV9 and TRBJ1-4; 12 nucleotides match TRBD1. CDR1 SGDLS and CDR2 YYNGEE come from the germline V gene. J gave up 8 bases and V 4 bases, and 9 bases lay outside the gene matches. CDR3 length: 16 residues. The CDR3 DNA is TGTGCCAGCAGCCTGGAGGGACAGGGGGCACAGGAAAAACTGTTTTTT. It translates to CASSLEGQGAQEKLFF.

The chain combines TRBV11-3 with TRBJ2-3; D not certain. V was clipped by 5 bases and J by 6 bases, with 12 bases between them. Germline lookup yields CDR1 SGHNT and CDR2 YENEEA. This CDR3 is 13 amino acids long. CDR3 DNA sequence: TGTGCCAGCAGCCCCTACCCCACGGATACGCAGTATTTT. Translating gives CASSPYPTDTQYF.

The CDR3 sequence: CASSLSGLAKNIQYF. The CDR3 bases are TGTGCCAGCAGCTTGTCGGGACTAGCCAAAAACATTCAGTACTTC. The chain has TRBV11-3 and TRBJ2-4, with D possibly TRBD2 on 6 matching bases. The CDR3 consists of 15 residues. Trimming shortened V by 3 bases and J by 0 bases, and 9 bases separated the two germline ends. Germline V gene lookup returns CDR1 SGHNT and CDR2 YENEEA.

This chain links TRBV29-1 with TRBJ2-1, with D maybe TRBD1 (6 bases). CDR3 length: 11 residues. The germline V and J ends were trimmed by 6 bases and 9 bases, with 12 bases remaining between them. Germline assignment: CDR1 SQVTM and CDR2 ANQGSEA. The CDR3 nucleotides read TGCAGCGTCGTGGGGGCGAGTGAGCAGTTCTTC. Translation gives CSVVGASEQFF.

V usage is TRBV6-1 and J usage is TRBJ1-1; no clear D. The germline V gene has CDR1 MNHNS and CDR2 SASEGT. This CDR3 is 15 amino acids long. Between the trimmed V and J ends, which lost 1 base and 5 bases, there was a span of 14 bases. For the CDR3, the DNA is TGTGCCAGCAGTGAAGACCATAGTTTATGGACTGAAGCTTTCTTT. Amino acid sequence: CASSEDHSLWTEAFF.

V and J are TRBV30 and TRBJ2-2; 11 bases map to TRBD2. Germline-derived CDR1 and CDR2 are GTSNPN and SVGIG (reference sequence). The CDR3 spans 14 residues. V shed 2 bases, J shed 9 bases, and the junction held 5 bases outside the gene matches. DNA of the CDR3: TGTGCCTGGAGTCCTACTAGCGGGAGCTGGGAGCTGTTTTTT. Protein sequence: CAWSPTSGSWELFF.

This chain links TRBV6-1 with TRBJ1-5, with 8 bases identical to TRBD1. V lost 4 bases and J lost 7; bases outside the gene matches: 12. Germline CDR1 is MNHNS and CDR2 is SASEGT. There are 16 residues in the CDR3. The chain's CDR3 is CASSGDPWTGQQPQHF. In nucleotides, the CDR3 is TGTGCCAGCAGTGGAGACCCATGGACAGGGCAACAGCCCCAGCATTTT.

The V call is TRBV27, the J call TRBJ2-7; unclear D gene. Trimming took 3 bases from V and 3 from J, leaving 9 bases between them. CDR1 is MNHEY, CDR2 SMNVEV, per germline (reference sequence). This CDR3 is built from 13 residues. CDR3: CASSFGPSYEQYF. The CDR3 DNA reads TGTGCCAGCAGTTTTGGTCCGAGCTACGAGCAGTACTTC.

The chain recombines TRBV2 with TRBJ2-7; TRBD2 matches 8 bases. The trim removed 7 bases at V and 1 base at J, leaving 9 bases unmatched. The CDR3 loop spans 15 amino acids. Germline V gene sequence: CDR1 SNHLY, CDR2 FYNNEI. CDR3 loop: CASKSNSGKSYEQYF. The CDR3 region has the DNA TGTGCCAGCAAATCTAATAGCGGGAAGTCCTACGAGCAGTACTTC.